This entry lists 3 T cell receptor beta chains sequenced from one sample in a study of human T cells and chemical hapten exposure. TCRdb ran MiXCR on the RACE reads and lists one entry per CDR3 protein. The sample has roughly 50,000 distinct CDR3 sequences, 9% to 10% seen once. Time point denoted: patch test 3, about 24 weeks after DPC sensitization. Documented treatment: therapeutic diphenylcyclopropenone sensitization with weekly scalp DPC. The source material was whole blood, sampled in connection with sensitization to the hapten diphenylcyclopropenone (DPC). These TCRs come from a woman in her 40s with alopecia areata. Some clones in this sample may be carry-over from other donors' samples.

This clonotype was seen ten or more times. This chain uses TRBV6-2 or TRBV6-3 with TRBJ1-4, with 10 bases identical to TRBD1. Germline lookup yields CDR1 MNHEY and CDR2 SVGEGT. The ends lost 0 bases at V and 8 bases at J; junction bases unmatched: 6. The CDR3 is 16 residues long. The CDR3 DNA follows: TGTGCCAGCAGTTACTCGGGGACAGGGGAAGAAGAAAAACTGTTTTTT. Its protein product is CASSYSGTGEEEKLFF.

This clonotype is labeled as medium-sized. The chain is built from TRBV6-2 or TRBV6-3 and TRBJ2-3; the D gene is possibly TRBD2 (6 bases). Germline CDR1 reads MNHEY; CDR2 reads SVGEGT. Trimming stripped 5 bases from V and 6 bases from J, with 15 bases between. CDR3 length: 14 amino acids. CDR3 DNA: TGTGCCAGCAGTGCTGGGACTTCCTCGGATACGCAGTATTTT. Protein sequence: CASSAGTSSDTQYF.

V gene TRBV3-1 combines with J gene TRBJ1-5; D gene unclear. V lost 6 bases, J lost 12 bases, and 30 bases lay in between. The CDR3 totals 17 residues. CDR1 and CDR2 (germline): LGHDT, YNNKEL (reference sequence). The CDR3 nucleotides read TGTGCCAGCAGTCCAAGGTACCAGTGGGGAGCGTCATGGGACCAGCATTTT. Translated: CASSPRYQWGASWDQHF.